Presented here are 10 T cell receptor beta chains from one specimen sequenced in a study of blood T cell repertoires in COVID-19. Method: immunoSEQ multiplex PCR; TCRdb's copy keeps in-frame clones and lacks some. The table has 85,000 to 110,000 clones, approximately 90% seen once. Sequencing input: peripheral blood. The receptors were gathered from a man aged 50 or older in a cohort sampled during active COVID-19.

This chain uses TRBV3-1 (or the pseudogene TRBV3-2) with TRBJ1-4, with D unresolved. V shed 1 base and J shed 3 bases, with 12 bases lying between them. CDR1 LGHDT and CDR2 YNNKEL come from the germline V gene (reference sequence). CDR3 size: 16 residues. The CDR3 DNA follows: TGTGCCAGCAGCCAAGTAGGCTCCGGGGCTAATGAAAAACTGTTTTTT. Protein: CASSQVGSGANEKLFF.

The sample holds one count of this clone. The chain uses TRBV19 and TRBJ2-1; 8 nucleotides line up with TRBD2. Unmatched junction bases numbered 8, after V lost 7 bases and J lost 6 bases. The CDR3 totals 14 residues. Germline CDR1 LNHDA, CDR2 SQIVND (reference sequence). CDR3 coding DNA: TGTGCCAGTACGGAATTTCGGGGGGGCAATGAGCAGTTCTTC. Its translation: CASTEFRGGNEQFF.

The chain combines TRBV18 with TRBJ2-1, with 13 bases lining up with TRBD2. CDR3 length: 16 amino acids. Per germline, CDR1 KGHSH and CDR2 LQKENI. Trimming at V came to 4 bases and at J to 3 bases, leaving 3 bases not matched to a gene. Here the CDR3 reads CASSRWTSGGYNEQFF. The CDR3 DNA is TGTGCCAGCTCACGCTGGACTAGCGGGGGCTACAATGAGCAGTTCTTC.

This chain uses TRBV6-6 with TRBJ1-2; possible D gene TRBD1, 6 bases. V shed 7 bases and J shed 5 bases, with 17 bases lying between them. Germline assignment: CDR1 MNHNY and CDR2 SVGAGI (reference sequence). The CDR3 is 14 residues long. CDR3 bases: TGTGCCAGCACTCCCTCGGGACACCAATATGGCTACACCTTC. It codes for CASTPSGHQYGYTF.

As for this clone: Different DNA sequences within this sample yield the same CDR3. The chain recombines TRBV6-5 with TRBJ1-1; D not certain. The CDR3 length is 14 residues. Trimming cost V 0 bases and J 4 bases, with 9 bases left between them. Germline V CDR1 and CDR2: MNHEY, SVGAGI. The CDR3 nucleotides read TGTGCCAGCAGTTACTCGTTCTCGGGCACTGAAGCTTTCTTT. It yields the protein CASSYSFSGTEAFF.

J is TRBJ2-3 and V is TRBV20-1; D is perhaps TRBD1 (6 bases). The CDR3 is made up of 11 amino acids. Germline assignment: CDR1 DFQATT and CDR2 SNEGSKA (reference sequence). Trimming shortened V by 2 bases and J by 9 bases, and 9 bases separated the two germline ends. The CDR3 coding sequence is TGCAGTGCTAGACCAGGGGAGACGCAGTATTTT. Residues: CSARPGETQYF.

The rearrangement joins TRBV5-1 to TRBJ2-4, with 9 bases identical to TRBD1. Germline V CDR1 and CDR2: SGHRS, YFSETQ. With V trimmed by 3 bases and J by 9 bases, 10 bases remained unmatched. The CDR3 totals 15 residues. CDR3 coding DNA: TGCGCCAGCAGCTCATCTCAGACAGGGGGGAGCATTCAGTACTTC. This gives the protein CASSSSQTGGSIQYF. Drawing the rest from reference TRBV5-1 and TRBJ2-4, the complete variable domain is KAGVTQTPRYLIKTRGQQVTLSCSPISGHRSVSWYQQTPGQGLQFLFEYFSETQRNKGNFPGRFSGRQFSNSRSEMNVSTLELGDSALYLCASSSSQTGGSIQYFGAGTRLSVL.

This chain connects TRBV12-3 or TRBV12-4 to TRBJ2-1, with 7 positions matching TRBD2. With 5 bases clipped from V and 7 bases from J, the junction kept 5 bases outside the gene matches. The CDR3 is made up of 13 amino acids. CDR3 region: CASSGGGSNEQFF. The CDR3 DNA is TGTGCCAGCAGTGGGGGGGGGTCGAATGAGCAGTTCTTC.

The chain has TRBV3-1 (or the pseudogene TRBV3-2) and TRBJ2-7; perhaps TRBD1 as D (6 bases). CDR1 and CDR2 (germline): LGHDT, YNNKEL (reference sequence). This CDR3 comprises 16 residues. The V end lost 7 bases, the J end lost 1 base, and 20 bases lay between the germline ends. CDR3: CASKNQAQGPSYEQYF. The CDR3 nucleotides read TGTGCCAGCAAGAACCAGGCACAGGGACCTTCCTACGAGCAGTACTTC.

The chain has TRBV11-3 and TRBJ1-2, with no clear D. This CDR3 is 13 amino acids long. V lost 5 bases to trimming and J lost 4 bases, with 11 bases between them. From germline, CDR1 is SGHNT and CDR2 YENEEA. CDR3 in amino acids: CASSHGMAYGYTF. CDR3 coding DNA: TGTGCCAGCAGCCATGGCATGGCCTATGGCTACACCTTC. Variable domain in full (rest from reference TRBV11-3 and TRBJ1-2): EAGVVQSPRYKIIEKKQPVAFWCNPISGHNTLYWYLQNLGQGPELLIRYENEEAVDDSQLPKDRFSAERLKGVDSTLKIQPAELGDSAVYLCASSHGMAYGYTFGSGTRLTVV.